Listed below are T cell receptor beta chains from one sample, sequenced in a study of naive and memory T cell subsets. TCRdb itself ran the 5' RACE reads through MiXCR, one entry per CDR3 protein. Of roughly 48,000 distinct CDR3 sequences listed, approximately 4.5% are singletons. The source is a female donor in good health. The CDR3 runs from the conserved cysteine through the conserved F or W. The order of the fields is clone size, V gene, D gene, J gene, CDR3 DNA, CDR3 protein. D genes are given only for firm matches. The size of a clone is reported for some rows only, either as once, few or many, or as a class for expanded clones.

size: many; V: TRBV27; D: NA; J: TRBJ2-7; DNA: TGTGCCAGCAGTCCTACAGGGCCAGCCTACGAGCAGTACTTC; CDR3: CASSPTGPAYEQYF
size: many; V: TRBV29-1; D: NA; J: TRBJ2-7; DNA: TGCAGCGTTGCCATCGGACAGCTCAGGGGCGAGCAGTACTTC; CDR3: CSVAIGQLRGEQYF
size: many; V: TRBV20-1; D: TRBD2; J: TRBJ2-2; DNA: TGCAGTGCTAGGATTAGCGGGCGCGCGAACACCGGGGAGCTGTTTTTT; CDR3: CSARISGRANTGELFF
size: many; V: TRBV20-1; D: NA; J: TRBJ2-7; DNA: TGCAGTGCCGAGACGGACAAGTACGAGCAGTACTTC; CDR3: CSAETDKYEQYF
size: many; V: TRBV6-2/TRBV6-3; D: TRBD1; J: TRBJ1-2; DNA: TGTGCCAGCAGTTACTCGAGAAGCTTCCGGGACAGCTATGGCTACACCTTC; CDR3: CASSYSRSFRDSYGYTF
size: many; V: TRBV20-1; D: TRBD1; J: TRBJ1-2; DNA: TGCAGTGCTAGCCCGACAGGGGGCGACGGCTACACCTTC; CDR3: CSASPTGGDGYTF
size: many; V: TRBV29-1; D: NA; J: TRBJ2-5; DNA: TGCAGCTCTTTGGCAAGGAAGGAGACCCAGTACTTC; CDR3: CSSLARKETQYF
size: many; V: TRBV29-1; D: NA; J: TRBJ2-1; DNA: TGCAGCGTTGAAAGGATCCCCTACAATGAGCAGTTCTTC; CDR3: CSVERIPYNEQFF
size: many; V: TRBV9; D: NA; J: TRBJ2-7; DNA: TGTGCCAGCACCTTCGGCCTAACCAGCCACGAGCAGTACTTC; CDR3: CASTFGLTSHEQYF
size: many; V: TRBV27; D: NA; J: TRBJ2-1; DNA: TGTGCCAGCAGTTCGGGTAGCTCCTACAATGAGCAGTTCTTC; CDR3: CASSSGSSYNEQFF
size: many; V: TRBV5-5; D: NA; J: TRBJ2-5; DNA: TGTGCCAGCAGCTCAAGGCAGGGTCGGGAGACCCAGTACTTC; CDR3: CASSSRQGRETQYF
size: many; V: TRBV27; D: TRBD2; J: TRBJ2-7; DNA: TGTGCCAGCAGTCCCCCCGGGACTAGGATCCCCTACGAGCAGTACTTC; CDR3: CASSPPGTRIPYEQYF
size: many; V: TRBV9; D: NA; J: TRBJ2-7; DNA: TGTGCCAGCAGCGTCGGAGGGATCTACGAGCAGTACTTC; CDR3: CASSVGGIYEQYF
size: few; V: TRBV3-1; D: NA; J: TRBJ2-5; DNA: TGTGCCAGCAGCCAAAGGGCTCTGACCCAGTACTTC; CDR3: CASSQRALTQYF
size: many; V: TRBV3-1; D: NA; J: TRBJ2-1; DNA: TGTGCCAGCAGCCAAGGGGGACTTAACAATGAGCAGTTCTTC; CDR3: CASSQGGLNNEQFF
size: many; V: TRBV7-9; D: NA; J: TRBJ2-5; DNA: TGTGCCAGCAGCTTAGCCTCTAGGTCAGAGACCCAGTACTTC; CDR3: CASSLASRSETQYF
size: few; V: TRBV6-2/TRBV6-3; D: TRBD1; J: TRBJ1-5; DNA: TGTGCCAGCAGTTACGACTACCGGCAGGGGGGCAATCAGCCCCAGCATTTT; CDR3: CASSYDYRQGGNQPQHF
size: many; V: TRBV27; D: TRBD2; J: TRBJ2-3; DNA: TGTGCCAGCAGTTTATTGGGGGTCACTAGCGGGGTTACTAGCACAGATACGCAGTATTTT; CDR3: CASSLLGVTSGVTSTDTQYF
size: many; V: TRBV2; D: NA; J: TRBJ1-3; DNA: TGTGCCAGCAGTGATGGCCGGGCCGGAAACACCATATATTTT; CDR3: CASSDGRAGNTIYF
size: NA; V: TRBV28; D: NA; J: TRBJ1-2; DNA: TGTGCCAGCAGTTTGGCTTTCTCTGGCGACACCTTC; CDR3: CASSLAFSGDTF
size: few; V: TRBV29-1; D: TRBD1; J: TRBJ2-4; DNA: TGCAGCGTTGTAGGACAGGCGACCAAAAACATTCAGTACTTC; CDR3: CSVVGQATKNIQYF
size: many; V: TRBV25-1; D: NA; J: TRBJ1-2; DNA: TGTGCCAGCAGTGACCATCCCCGGACCGGGATCTCCGGCTACACCTTC; CDR3: CASSDHPRTGISGYTF
size: NA; V: TRBV6-6; D: NA; J: TRBJ2-7; DNA: TGTGCCAGCAGTTACTCCGAGAGGTACGAGCAGTACTTC; CDR3: CASSYSERYEQYF
size: many; V: TRBV20-1; D: TRBD2; J: TRBJ2-5; DNA: TGCAGTGCTGGATTAGCGGGAGGGCGTTTAGGGGAGACCCAGTACTTC; CDR3: CSAGLAGGRLGETQYF
size: many; V: TRBV28; D: NA; J: TRBJ2-7; DNA: TGTGCCAGCTCCGGCGGGCTAGGCTACGAGCAGTACTTC; CDR3: CASSGGLGYEQYF
size: many; V: TRBV6-5; D: NA; J: TRBJ1-3; DNA: TGTGCCAGCAGAGGACTTGGCTCTGGAAACACCATATATTTT; CDR3: CASRGLGSGNTIYF
size: NA; V: TRBV27; D: TRBD1; J: TRBJ1-2; DNA: TGTGCCAGCAGCCAACAGACAGGGGGCAAAGGCGACACCTTC; CDR3: CASSQQTGGKGDTF
size: many; V: TRBV13; D: TRBD2; J: TRBJ2-7; DNA: TGTGCCAGCAGTCTAAGGACAGTTAGCGGGAGGCCCACCTACGAGCAGTACTTC; CDR3: CASSLRTVSGRPTYEQYF
size: many; V: TRBV14; D: TRBD1; J: TRBJ1-3; DNA: TGTGCCAGCAGCCAAGATCATAAGTCAAGGGGGCCTTGGAACACCATATATTTT; CDR3: CASSQDHKSRGPWNTIYF
size: many; V: TRBV7-9; D: TRBD2; J: TRBJ2-1; DNA: TGTGCCAGCAGCCAAGACCGGACTAGCGGGAATTCTCCCTACAATGAGCAGTTCTTC; CDR3: CASSQDRTSGNSPYNEQFF
size: few; V: TRBV7-2; D: TRBD1; J: TRBJ2-1; DNA: TGTGCCAGCAGCCCAGGGGGCAGGTCCTACAATGAGCAGTTCTTC; CDR3: CASSPGGRSYNEQFF
size: many; V: TRBV7-2; D: TRBD2; J: TRBJ2-7; DNA: TGTGCCAGCAGCGTAACCGGGACTAGCGGGAGGTGGTACGAGCAGTACTTC; CDR3: CASSVTGTSGRWYEQYF
size: many; V: TRBV20-1; D: NA; J: TRBJ2-5; DNA: TGCAGTGCCAGAGTGGGGGGAGCAGAGACCCAGTACTTC; CDR3: CSARVGGAETQYF
size: many; V: TRBV29-1; D: TRBD2; J: TRBJ2-1; DNA: TGCAGCGTTGAAGATCGGGTGCTAGCGGGAGCCGAGCAGTTCTTC; CDR3: CSVEDRVLAGAEQFF
size: many; V: TRBV20-1; D: TRBD2; J: TRBJ2-5; DNA: TGCAGTGCTATAAGTGTTACGCTTGGACTAGCGAATCAAGAGACCCAGTACTTC; CDR3: CSAISVTLGLANQETQYF
size: many; V: TRBV4-1; D: NA; J: TRBJ1-1; DNA: TGCGCCAGCAGCCAAGAGAACAGGCGTTTCCCTGAAGCTTTCTTT; CDR3: CASSQENRRFPEAFF
size: NA; V: TRBV12-3/TRBV12-4; D: NA; J: TRBJ1-5; DNA: TGTGCCAGCAGTTTAGGCGGGGAACGCAATCAGCCCCAGCATTTT; CDR3: CASSLGGERNQPQHF
size: many; V: TRBV27; D: NA; J: TRBJ1-2; DNA: TGTGCCAGCTCTACCTTCAACAGGGCCCCACTTGGCTACACCTTC; CDR3: CASSTFNRAPLGYTF
size: NA; V: TRBV20-1; D: TRBD1; J: TRBJ2-7; DNA: TGCAGTGCTACCGCGACAGGGCCATCCTACGAGCTGTACTTC; CDR3: CSATATGPSYELYF
size: few; V: TRBV27; D: TRBD1; J: TRBJ2-1; DNA: TGTGCCAGCAACCGGGACAGGGGGGACAATGAGCAGTTCTTC; CDR3: CASNRDRGDNEQFF
size: NA; V: TRBV19; D: NA; J: TRBJ1-2; DNA: TGTGCCAGTAGTATTGGGACCTCTAACTATGGCTACACCTTC; CDR3: CASSIGTSNYGYTF